These 28 T cell receptor beta chains share one sample of origin, sequenced in a study of blood T cell repertoires in COVID-19. The protocol was immunoSEQ multiplex PCR, while the TCRdb copy is restricted to in-frame clones and leaves out a portion. The table includes 250,000 to 400,000 clones, 89% detected once. Sequenced input: PBMCs or T cells enriched from blood (not recorded which). The receptors were sampled from a man aged 60 to 75 who had recovered from COVID-19.

The J gene is TRBJ1-2, the V gene TRBV6-1, with a possible D match to TRBD1 (5 bases). V was cut by 3 bases and J by 4 bases, with 9 bases left in between. Germline assignment: CDR1 MNHNS and CDR2 SASEGT. The CDR3 totals 13 residues. CDR3 amino acids: CASSDPDIYGYTF. CDR3 nucleotide sequence: TGTGCCAGCAGTGACCCGGACATCTATGGCTACACCTTC.

The V gene is TRBV10-3, the J gene TRBJ2-7; perhaps TRBD1 as D (5 bases). The germline V and J ends were trimmed by 2 bases and 5 bases, with 13 bases remaining between them. The CDR3 extends over 14 amino acids. Germline CDR1 is ENHRY and CDR2 is SYGVKD. Here the CDR3 DNA reads TGTGCCATCAGTGAGCAGGTCAGGGCTGACGAGCAGTACTTC. This sequence encodes CAISEQVRADEQYF.

This clone was detected only a few times. This sequence joins TRBV6-5 and TRBJ2-3; possibly TRBD1 for D (6 bases). The V and J ends lost 10 bases and 6 bases respectively, with 14 bases between them. Germline V gives CDR1 MNHEY, CDR2 SVGAGI. The CDR3 contains 12 residues. The CDR3 nucleotides are TGTGCCACCGAACAGGGAGCCGATACGCAGTATTTT. Translating it yields CATEQGADTQYF.

The chain carries TRBV5-1 and TRBJ1-4; the match to TRBD1 covers 10 bases. V was clipped by 0 bases and J by 5 bases; unmatched bases: 4. Germline CDR1 is SGHRS and CDR2 is YFSETQ. The CDR3 contains 16 residues. This chain's CDR3 is CASSLVPGQGNEKLFF. The CDR3 DNA follows: TGCGCCAGCAGCTTGGTGCCGGGACAGGGGAATGAAAAACTGTTTTTT.

The chain joins TRBV5-1 to TRBJ2-1; D is unresolved. Trimming shortened V by 0 bases and J by 3 bases, and 10 bases separated the two germline ends. CDR1 and CDR2 from the germline V gene are SGHRS and YFSETQ. CDR3 length: 15 residues. CDR3 DNA: TGCGCCAGCAGCTTGGTAGTAGCAGACTACAATGAGCAGTTCTTC. Translation: CASSLVVADYNEQFF.

The J gene is TRBJ2-5, the V gene TRBV7-2, with TRBD2 as a possible D gene (6 bases). Germline V lookup: CDR1 SGHTA, CDR2 FQGNSA. There are 14 residues in the CDR3. Trimming removed 1 base from V and 4 bases from J, with 10 bases in between. This CDR3 reads CASSLGVGGETQYF. CDR3 sequence (DNA): TGTGCCAGCAGCTTAGGGGTCGGGGGAGAGACCCAGTACTTC.

This chain links TRBV7-2 with TRBJ1-1, with TRBD1 as a possible D gene (6 bases). Germline CDR1 reads SGHTA; CDR2 reads FQGNSA. The CDR3 covers 14 residues. Between the trimmed V and J ends, which lost 5 bases and 3 bases, there was a span of 13 bases. The DNA for the CDR3 is TGTGCCAGCAGCCTACAGGGAAGGTACACTGAAGCTTTCTTT. This sequence encodes CASSLQGRYTEAFF.

The sample holds a few counts of this clone. This chain connects TRBV13 to TRBJ2-7, with TRBD2 matching over 9 bases. Germline loops: CDR1 PRHDT, CDR2 FYEKMQ (reference sequence). This CDR3 region has 15 residues. With 1 base clipped from V and 3 bases from J, the junction kept 4 bases outside the gene matches. The CDR3: CASSLETSGFYEQYF. The CDR3 DNA is TGTGCCAGCAGCTTAGAGACTAGCGGTTTCTACGAGCAGTACTTC.

The chain uses TRBV18 and TRBJ1-5; D possibly corresponds to TRBD1 (6 bases). Trimming removed 2 bases at V and 5 bases at J, with 10 bases between. Germline V CDR1 and CDR2: KGHSH, LQKENI. This CDR3 has 14 residues. CDR3 protein: CASSPGQTHQPQHF. The DNA for the CDR3 is TGTGCCAGCTCACCAGGACAGACACATCAGCCCCAGCATTTT.

This chain uses TRBV6-6 with TRBJ2-7, with 7 bases that match TRBD1. The CDR3 length is 16 residues. Germline V CDR1 and CDR2: MNHNY, SVGAGI (reference sequence). V was pared by 6 bases and J by 3 bases, with 14 bases of the junction left unmatched. CDR3 amino acids: CASSHRTGTAIYEQYF. CDR3 bases: TGTGCCAGCAGCCACCGGACCGGGACAGCCATCTACGAGCAGTACTTC.

The chain couples TRBV7-3 to TRBJ2-1; D remains ambiguous. V was trimmed by 2 bases and J by 7 bases, leaving 9 bases between them. The CDR3 length is 13 residues. Germline V gene lookup returns CDR1 SGHTA and CDR2 FQGTGA. The CDR3 sequence is CASSLLGLNEQFF. CDR3 coding DNA: TGTGCCAGCAGCTTACTAGGATTGAATGAGCAGTTCTTC.

The chain is built from TRBV23-1 and TRBJ1-4; D gene ambiguous. TRBV23-1 is sorted into the ORF group, with uncertain function. Trimming took 6 bases from V and 6 from J, leaving 17 bases between them. The CDR3 spans 15 residues. The CDR3 is CASSPFTESDEKLFF. CDR3 DNA: TGCGCCAGCAGCCCCTTTACAGAGTCGGATGAAAAACTGTTTTTT.

V is TRBV18 and J is TRBJ2-1; possibly TRBD2 for D (5 bases). The CDR3 totals 16 residues. In germline, CDR1 is KGHSH, CDR2 LQKENI. The germline V and J ends were trimmed by 0 bases and 2 bases, with 11 bases remaining between them. This CDR3 is CASSPPSGGAYNEQFF. In DNA, the CDR3 is TGTGCCAGCTCACCACCGAGCGGAGGAGCCTACAATGAGCAGTTCTTC.

The genes are TRBV10-3 and TRBJ2-7; D call uncertain. V was clipped by 3 bases and J by 4 bases, with 7 bases between them. The CDR3 contains 12 residues. Germline-derived CDR1 and CDR2 are ENHRY and SYGVKD. CDR3 bases: TGTGCCATCAGTGAATCAGGATACGAGCAGTACTTC. Amino acids: CAISESGYEQYF.

The chain has TRBV28 and TRBJ2-4, with a tentative D call TRBD2 (5 bases). Trimming took off 3 bases at V and 3 bases at J, with 18 bases between the two ends. The CDR3 has 17 residues. Germline CDR1 is MDHEN and CDR2 is SYDVKM. CDR3 protein: CASSLPADRGDKNIQYF. CDR3 nucleotide sequence: TGTGCCAGCAGTTTGCCCGCCGACCGGGGTGACAAAAACATTCAGTACTTC.

This chain joins TRBV24-1 and TRBJ2-5; possibly TRBD2 for D (6 bases). V was pared by 6 bases and J by 5 bases, with 18 bases between. The CDR3 loop spans 15 amino acids. Germline CDR1 and CDR2: KGHDR and SFDVKD. The CDR3 loop is CATSIHGPGGETQYF. Written as DNA, the CDR3 is TGTGCCACCAGTATCCACGGACCTGGGGGGGAGACCCAGTACTTC.

This clone was seen more than once but under ten times. The rearrangement joins TRBV30 to TRBJ1-1, with 7 bases lining up with TRBD1. This CDR3 comprises 13 residues. With 6 bases clipped from V and 0 bases from J, the junction kept 4 bases outside the gene matches. Per the germline V gene, CDR1 is GTSNPN and CDR2 is SVGIG (reference sequence). The CDR3 DNA is TGTGCCTGTCGGGGACAGCTGAACACTGAAGCTTTCTTT. Translating it yields CACRGQLNTEAFF.

The genes are TRBV5-1 and TRBJ2-5; a possible D gene is TRBD2 (6 bases). Trimming removed 2 bases at V and 3 bases at J, with 11 bases between. The CDR3 runs 14 residues. The germline gives CDR1 SGHRS, CDR2 YFSETQ. The chain's CDR3 is CASSFGGSEETQYF. CDR3 nucleotide sequence: TGCGCCAGCAGCTTTGGGGGGTCCGAAGAGACCCAGTACTTC.

The chain recombines TRBV7-2 with TRBJ2-1, with TRBD2 matching over 8 bases. V was clipped by 2 bases and J by 5 bases; unmatched bases: 8. The CDR3 is 16 amino acids. Germline values: CDR1 SGHTA, CDR2 FQGNSA. The CDR3 DNA sequence: TGTGCCAGCAGCTTAATGCCCCTAGCGGGCGACAATGAGCAGTTCTTC. Amino acids: CASSLMPLAGDNEQFF.

The chain joins TRBV5-1 to TRBJ2-5, with TRBD2 matching 7 bases. The germline V gene encodes CDR1 SGHRS and CDR2 YFSETQ. The V segment lost 4 bases and the J segment 1 base; nucleotides outside the gene matches: 4. This CDR3 contains 14 residues. The CDR3 region has the DNA TGCGCCAGCAGCGGAGGGACTATCCAAGAGACCCAGTACTTC. Translation: CASSGGTIQETQYF.

The J gene is TRBJ2-1, the V gene TRBV6-5; a weak D match, TRBD2 (6 bases). V lost 6 bases, J lost 6 bases, and 15 bases lay in between. The germline gives CDR1 MNHEY, CDR2 SVGAGI. The length of the CDR3 is 14 residues. The DNA of the CDR3 is TGTGCCAGCAGCGGATCTAGCGCCACCAATGAGCAGTTCTTC. It yields the protein CASSGSSATNEQFF.

The rearrangement links TRBV5-8 to TRBJ1-5, with TRBD1 as a possible D gene (5 bases). The CDR3 loop spans 16 amino acids. V gave up 0 bases and J gave up 6 bases, with 16 bases separating them. Germline V lookup: CDR1 SGHTS, CDR2 YDEGEE. The chain's CDR3 is CASSLDRGARVQPQHF. CDR3 DNA: TGTGCCAGCAGCTTGGACCGCGGGGCGAGGGTTCAGCCCCAGCATTTT.

This sequence joins TRBV5-4 and TRBJ1-1; D is unclear. CDR3 size: 14 residues. The V and J ends lost 5 bases and 1 base respectively, with 12 bases between them. From germline, CDR1 is SGHNT and CDR2 YYREEE (reference sequence). The CDR3 region is CASRDPTRNTEAFF. The DNA of the CDR3 is TGTGCCAGCAGGGATCCGACACGGAACACTGAAGCTTTCTTT.

The chain carries TRBV5-6 and TRBJ1-2, with 9 positions matching TRBD1. Germline CDR1 reads SGHDT; CDR2 reads YYEEEE. The junction had 7 bases not matched to a gene; V was cut back by 4 bases and J by 3 bases. CDR3 length: 15 amino acids. CDR3 DNA: TGTGCCAGCAGCATCCGGGACAGGGAATACTATGGCTACACCTTC. Protein product: CASSIRDREYYGYTF. Variable domain in full (rest from reference TRBV5-6 and TRBJ1-2): DAGVTQSPTHLIKTRGQQVTLRCSPKSGHDTVSWYQQALGQGPQFIFQYYEEEERQRGNFPDRFSGHQFPNYSSELNVNALLLGDSALYLCASSIRDREYYGYTFGSGTRLTVV.

The gene calls are TRBV18 and TRBJ1-5; D is undetermined. The CDR3 covers 16 residues. Germline V CDR1 and CDR2: KGHSH, LQKENI. The V end lost 6 bases, the J end lost 7 bases, and 22 bases lay between the germline ends. The CDR3 region has the DNA TGTGCCAGCTCCCAAGAGTTTGCGGCTTCCAGACAGCCCCAGCATTTT. Protein sequence: CASSQEFAASRQPQHF.

CDR3 protein: CASSFSQGVDGYTF. CDR3 DNA sequence: TGCGCCAGCAGCTTTTCACAGGGGGTGGATGGCTACACCTTC. The rearrangement links TRBV5-1 to TRBJ1-2, with 8 positions matching TRBD1. V lost 2 bases, J lost 6 bases, and 6 bases stayed unmatched. Germline CDR1 SGHRS, CDR2 YFSETQ. The CDR3 has 14 amino acids. Drawing the rest from reference TRBV5-1 and TRBJ1-2, the complete variable domain is KAGVTQTPRYLIKTRGQQVTLSCSPISGHRSVSWYQQTPGQGLQFLFEYFSETQRNKGNFPGRFSGRQFSNSRSEMNVSTLELGDSALYLCASSFSQGVDGYTFGSGTRLTVV.

CDR3 sequence (DNA): TGCAGTGCGTGGGGGGAGGGCTACACCTTC. Protein: CSAWGEGYTF. The gene calls are TRBV20-1 and TRBJ1-2, with D maybe TRBD1 (5 bases). The CDR3 runs to 10 residues. Germline CDR1 and CDR2: DFQATT and SNEGSKA (reference sequence). The V gene lost 6 bases and the J gene lost 8 bases, with 10 bases spanning the gap.

The chain uses TRBV24-1 and TRBJ2-7, with 9 positions matching TRBD2. This CDR3 is 16 amino acids long. J lost 2 bases, V lost 3 bases, and 7 bases had no gene match. The V gene's germline CDR1 is KGHDR and CDR2 SFDVKD. Written as DNA, the CDR3 is TGTGCCACCAGTGATCGTCTAGCGGGACGGGCCTACGAGCAGTACTTC. It is translated as CATSDRLAGRAYEQYF.